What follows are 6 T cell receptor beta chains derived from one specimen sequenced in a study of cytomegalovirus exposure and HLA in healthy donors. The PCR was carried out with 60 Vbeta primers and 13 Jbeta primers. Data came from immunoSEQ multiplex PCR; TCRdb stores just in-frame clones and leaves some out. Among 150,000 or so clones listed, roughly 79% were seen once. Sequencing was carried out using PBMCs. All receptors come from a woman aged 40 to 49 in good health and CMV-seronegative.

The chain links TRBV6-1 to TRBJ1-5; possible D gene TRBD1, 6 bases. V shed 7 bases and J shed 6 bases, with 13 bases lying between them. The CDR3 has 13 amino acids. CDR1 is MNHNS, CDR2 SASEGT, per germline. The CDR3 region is CASMGRGIQPQHF. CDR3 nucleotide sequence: TGTGCCAGCATGGGCAGGGGTATTCAGCCCCAGCATTTT.

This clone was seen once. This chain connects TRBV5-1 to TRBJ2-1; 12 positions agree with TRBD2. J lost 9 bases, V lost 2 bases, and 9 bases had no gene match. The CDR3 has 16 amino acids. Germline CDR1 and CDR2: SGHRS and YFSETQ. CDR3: CASSLGLAGGLGEQFF. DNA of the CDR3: TGCGCCAGCAGCTTAGGGCTAGCGGGAGGGCTGGGTGAGCAGTTCTTC.

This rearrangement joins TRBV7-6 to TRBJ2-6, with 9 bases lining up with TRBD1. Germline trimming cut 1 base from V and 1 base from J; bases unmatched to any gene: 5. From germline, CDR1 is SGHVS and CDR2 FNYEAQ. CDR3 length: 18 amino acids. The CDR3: CASSLGGQGASGANVLTF. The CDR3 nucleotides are TGTGCCAGCAGCTTAGGGGGACAGGGTGCTTCTGGGGCCAACGTCCTGACTTTC.

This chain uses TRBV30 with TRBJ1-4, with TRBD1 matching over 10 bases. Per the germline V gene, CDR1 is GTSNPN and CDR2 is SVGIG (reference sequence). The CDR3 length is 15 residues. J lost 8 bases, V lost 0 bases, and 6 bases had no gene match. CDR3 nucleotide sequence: TGTGCCTGGAGTGTTAGGGGGACAGGGGACGAAAAACTGTTTTTT. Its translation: CAWSVRGTGDEKLFF.

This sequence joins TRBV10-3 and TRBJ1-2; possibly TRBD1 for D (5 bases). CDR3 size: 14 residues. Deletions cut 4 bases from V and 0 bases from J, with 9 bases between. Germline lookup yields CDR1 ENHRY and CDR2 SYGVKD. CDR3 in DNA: TGTGCCATCAGTGGCCAAGGGGCTAACTATGGCTACACCTTC. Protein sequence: CAISGQGANYGYTF.

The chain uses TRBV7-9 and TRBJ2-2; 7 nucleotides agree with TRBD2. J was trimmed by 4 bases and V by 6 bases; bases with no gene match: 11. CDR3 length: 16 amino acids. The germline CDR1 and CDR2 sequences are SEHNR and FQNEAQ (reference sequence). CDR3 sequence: CASSLPGGRSTGELFF. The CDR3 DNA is TGTGCCAGCAGTTTACCGGGAGGTCGAAGCACCGGGGAGCTGTTTTTT.